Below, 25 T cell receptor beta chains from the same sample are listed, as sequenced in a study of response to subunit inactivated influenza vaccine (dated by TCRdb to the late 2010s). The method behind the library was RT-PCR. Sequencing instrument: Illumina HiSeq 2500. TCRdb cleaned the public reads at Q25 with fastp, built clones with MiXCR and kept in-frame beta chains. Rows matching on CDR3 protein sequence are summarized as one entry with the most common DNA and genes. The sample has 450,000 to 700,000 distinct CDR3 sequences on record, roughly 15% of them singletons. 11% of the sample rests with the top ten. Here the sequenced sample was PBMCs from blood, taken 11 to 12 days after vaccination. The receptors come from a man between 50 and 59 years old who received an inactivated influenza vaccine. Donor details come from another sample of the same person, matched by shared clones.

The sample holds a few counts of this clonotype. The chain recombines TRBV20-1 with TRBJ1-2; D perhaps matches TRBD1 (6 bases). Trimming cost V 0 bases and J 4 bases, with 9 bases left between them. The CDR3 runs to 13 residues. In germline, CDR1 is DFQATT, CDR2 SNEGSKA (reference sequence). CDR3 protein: CSARETGIYGYTF. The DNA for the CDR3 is TGCAGTGCTAGAGAAACAGGGATCTATGGCTACACCTTC.

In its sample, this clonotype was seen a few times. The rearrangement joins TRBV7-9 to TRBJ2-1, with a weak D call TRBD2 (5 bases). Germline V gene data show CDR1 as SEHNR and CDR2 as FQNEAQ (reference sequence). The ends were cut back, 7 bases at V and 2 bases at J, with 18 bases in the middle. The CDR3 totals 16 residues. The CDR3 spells CASIPRRDSAYNEQFF. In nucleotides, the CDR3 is TGTGCCAGCATCCCTCGCCGGGATTCGGCCTACAATGAGCAGTTCTTC.

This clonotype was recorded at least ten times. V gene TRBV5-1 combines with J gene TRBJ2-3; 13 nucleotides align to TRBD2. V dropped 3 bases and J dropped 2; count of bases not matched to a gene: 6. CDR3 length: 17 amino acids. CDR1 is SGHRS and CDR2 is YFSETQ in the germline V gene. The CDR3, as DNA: TGCGCCAGCAGCTGGACTAGCGGGGGTGCCCACACAGATACGCAGTATTTT. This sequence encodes CASSWTSGGAHTDTQYF.

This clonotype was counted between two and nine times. The CDR3 DNA follows: TGTGCCAGCAGCCCGATTGACGGAGGGTACAATGAGCAGTTCTTC. The encoded protein is CASSPIDGGYNEQFF. V and J are TRBV7-2 and TRBJ2-1; D perhaps matches TRBD2 (6 bases). The germline V gene encodes CDR1 SGHTA and CDR2 FQGNSA. The V gene lost 5 bases and the J gene lost 4 bases, with 15 bases spanning the gap. The CDR3 loop spans 15 amino acids.

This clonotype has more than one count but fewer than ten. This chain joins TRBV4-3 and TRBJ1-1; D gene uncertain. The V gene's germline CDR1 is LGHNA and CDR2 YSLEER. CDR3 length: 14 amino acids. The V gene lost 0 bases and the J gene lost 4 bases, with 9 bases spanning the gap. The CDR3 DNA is TGCGCCAGCAGCCAAGAGGTGGGATCCACTGAAGCTTTCTTT. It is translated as CASSQEVGSTEAFF.

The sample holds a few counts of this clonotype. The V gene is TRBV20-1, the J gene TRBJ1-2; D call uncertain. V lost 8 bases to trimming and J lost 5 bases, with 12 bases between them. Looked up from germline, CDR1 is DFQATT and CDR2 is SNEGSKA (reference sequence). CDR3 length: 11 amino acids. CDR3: CSTSQGYGYTF. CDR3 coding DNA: TGCAGTACGAGCCAAGGGTATGGCTACACCTTC.

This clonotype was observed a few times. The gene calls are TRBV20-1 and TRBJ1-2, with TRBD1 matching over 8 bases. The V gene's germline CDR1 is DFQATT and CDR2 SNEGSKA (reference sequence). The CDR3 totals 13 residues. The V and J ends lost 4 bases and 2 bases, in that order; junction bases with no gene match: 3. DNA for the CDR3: TGCAGTGCTACAGACAGGGGAAACTATGGCTACACCTTC. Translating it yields CSATDRGNYGYTF.

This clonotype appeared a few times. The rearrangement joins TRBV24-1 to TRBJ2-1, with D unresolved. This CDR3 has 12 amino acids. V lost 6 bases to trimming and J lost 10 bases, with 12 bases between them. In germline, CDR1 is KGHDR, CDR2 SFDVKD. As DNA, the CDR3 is TGTGCCACCAGTCATGGTCTGGGCGAGCAGTTCTTC. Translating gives CATSHGLGEQFF.

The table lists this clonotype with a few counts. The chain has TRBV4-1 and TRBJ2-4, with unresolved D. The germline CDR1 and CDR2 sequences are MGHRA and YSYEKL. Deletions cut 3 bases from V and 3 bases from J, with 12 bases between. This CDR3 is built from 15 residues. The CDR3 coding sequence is TGCGCCAGCAGCCATGGACGGTGGAACAAAAACATTCAGTACTTC. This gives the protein CASSHGRWNKNIQYF.

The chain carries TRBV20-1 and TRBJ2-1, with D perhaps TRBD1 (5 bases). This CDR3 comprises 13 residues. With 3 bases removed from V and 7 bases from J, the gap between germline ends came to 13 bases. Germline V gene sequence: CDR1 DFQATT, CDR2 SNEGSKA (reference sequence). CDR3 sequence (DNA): TGCAGTGCTAGTGGGTCAGGGCAAAATGAGCAGTTCTTC. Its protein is CSASGSGQNEQFF.

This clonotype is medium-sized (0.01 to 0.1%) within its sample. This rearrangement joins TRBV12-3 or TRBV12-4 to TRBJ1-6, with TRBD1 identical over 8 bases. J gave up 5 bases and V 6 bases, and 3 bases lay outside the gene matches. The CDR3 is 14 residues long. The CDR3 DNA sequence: TGTGCCAGCAGCCGACAGGGGAATAATTCACCCCTCCACTTT. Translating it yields CASSRQGNNSPLHF.

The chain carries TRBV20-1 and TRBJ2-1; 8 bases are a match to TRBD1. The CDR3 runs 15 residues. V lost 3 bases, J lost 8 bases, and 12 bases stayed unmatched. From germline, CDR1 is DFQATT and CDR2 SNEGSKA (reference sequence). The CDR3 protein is CSASPRTGRFDEQFF. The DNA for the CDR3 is TGCAGTGCTAGTCCCCGGACAGGGCGTTTCGATGAGCAGTTCTTC.

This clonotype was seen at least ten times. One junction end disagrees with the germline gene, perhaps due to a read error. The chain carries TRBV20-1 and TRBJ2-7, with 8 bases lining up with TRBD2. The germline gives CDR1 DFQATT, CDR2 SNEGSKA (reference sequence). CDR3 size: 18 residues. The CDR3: CSARGGAGGLLTPLRPGF. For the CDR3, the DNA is TGCAGTGCGAGAGGTGGCGCGGGGGGCCTACTAACTCCCTTAAGACCCGGCTTC.

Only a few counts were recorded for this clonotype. CDR3: CASTIARGQNTEAFF. Written as DNA, the CDR3 is TGTGCCAGCACGATTGCTCGGGGGCAGAACACTGAAGCTTTCTTT. The chain couples TRBV12-3 or TRBV12-4 to TRBJ1-1; possible D gene TRBD1, 6 bases. V lost 7 bases, J lost 1 base, and 16 bases lay in between. The CDR3 is 15 residues long.

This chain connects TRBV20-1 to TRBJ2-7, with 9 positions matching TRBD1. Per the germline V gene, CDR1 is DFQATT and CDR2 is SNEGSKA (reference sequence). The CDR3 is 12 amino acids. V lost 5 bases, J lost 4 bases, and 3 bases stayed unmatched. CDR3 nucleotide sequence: TGCAGTGCTCGGACAGGGGAGTACGAGCAGTACTTC. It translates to CSARTGEYEQYF.

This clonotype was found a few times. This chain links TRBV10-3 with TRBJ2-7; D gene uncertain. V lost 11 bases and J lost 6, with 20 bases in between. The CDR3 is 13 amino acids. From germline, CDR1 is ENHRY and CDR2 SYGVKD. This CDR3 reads CASHDLLGTEQYF. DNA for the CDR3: TGTGCCTCCCACGATCTGTTAGGAACCGAGCAGTACTTC.

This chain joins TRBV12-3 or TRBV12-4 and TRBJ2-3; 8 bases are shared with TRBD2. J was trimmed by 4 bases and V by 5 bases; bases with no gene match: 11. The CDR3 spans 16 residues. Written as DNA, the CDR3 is TGTGCCAGCAGTCTGGGGGGACTAGTTGCGGCAGATACGCAGTATTTT. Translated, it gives CASSLGGLVAADTQYF.

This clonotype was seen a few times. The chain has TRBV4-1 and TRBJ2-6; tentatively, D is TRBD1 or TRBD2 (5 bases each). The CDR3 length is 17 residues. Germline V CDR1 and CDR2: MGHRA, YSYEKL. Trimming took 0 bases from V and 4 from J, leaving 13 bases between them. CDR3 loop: CASSQDVGDRGANVLTF. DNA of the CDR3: TGCGCCAGCAGCCAAGATGTGGGGGATAGAGGGGCCAACGTCCTGACTTTC.

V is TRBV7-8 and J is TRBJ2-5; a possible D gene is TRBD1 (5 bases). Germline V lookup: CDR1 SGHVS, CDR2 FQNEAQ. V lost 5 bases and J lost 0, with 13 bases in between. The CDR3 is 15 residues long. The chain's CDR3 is CASSLPTAHQETQYF. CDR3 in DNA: TGTGCCAGCAGCCTCCCGACAGCCCACCAAGAGACCCAGTACTTC.

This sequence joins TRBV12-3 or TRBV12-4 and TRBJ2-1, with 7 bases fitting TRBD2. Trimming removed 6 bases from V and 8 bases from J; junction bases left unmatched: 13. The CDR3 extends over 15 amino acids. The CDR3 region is CASSPGLVTWDEQFF. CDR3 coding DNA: TGTGCCAGCAGCCCCGGACTAGTTACTTGGGATGAGCAGTTCTTC.

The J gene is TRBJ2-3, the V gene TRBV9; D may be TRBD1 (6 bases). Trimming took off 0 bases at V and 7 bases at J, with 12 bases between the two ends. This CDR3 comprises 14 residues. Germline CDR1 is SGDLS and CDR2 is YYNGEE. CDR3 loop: CASSVGEGTNTQYF. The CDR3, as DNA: TGTGCCAGCAGCGTAGGCGAGGGGACAAATACGCAGTATTTT.

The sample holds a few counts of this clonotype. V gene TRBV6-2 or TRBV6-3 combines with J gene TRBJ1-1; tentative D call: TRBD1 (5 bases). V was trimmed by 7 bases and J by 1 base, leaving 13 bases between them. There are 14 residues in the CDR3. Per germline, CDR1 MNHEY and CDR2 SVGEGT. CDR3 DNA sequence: TGTGCCAGCACGCGGGACCCCTGGAACACTGAAGCTTTCTTT. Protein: CASTRDPWNTEAFF.

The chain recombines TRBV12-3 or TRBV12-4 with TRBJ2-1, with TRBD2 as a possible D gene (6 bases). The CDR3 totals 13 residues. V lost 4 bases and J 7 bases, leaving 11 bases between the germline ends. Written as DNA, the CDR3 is TGTGCCAGCAGTTCGGGGGTAGGGAATGAGCAGTTCTTC. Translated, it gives CASSSGVGNEQFF.

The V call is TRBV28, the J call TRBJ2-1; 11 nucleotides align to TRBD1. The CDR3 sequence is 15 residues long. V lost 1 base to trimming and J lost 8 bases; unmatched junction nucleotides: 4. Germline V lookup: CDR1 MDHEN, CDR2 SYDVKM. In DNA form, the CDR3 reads TGTGCCAGCAGTTTATCTGGACAGGGGGCCGATGAGCAGTTCTTC. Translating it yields CASSLSGQGADEQFF.

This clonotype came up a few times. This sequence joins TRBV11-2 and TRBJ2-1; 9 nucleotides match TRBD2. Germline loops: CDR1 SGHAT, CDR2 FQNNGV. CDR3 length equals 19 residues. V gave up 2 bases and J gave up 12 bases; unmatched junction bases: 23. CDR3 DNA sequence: TGTGCCAGCAGCTTAACTTCAGGGCTCGAAAACACTAGACTAGCGGCGCAGTTCTTC. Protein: CASSLTSGLENTRLAAQFF.